The T cell receptor beta chain described here comes from a study of T cell changes during pregnancy in multiple sclerosis. The germline CDR1 and CDR2 sequences are MNHNS and SASEGT. This CDR3 contains 13 residues. Trimming at V came to 6 bases and at J to 11 bases, leaving 10 bases not matched to a gene. Method: immunoSEQ multiplex PCR; TCRdb's copy keeps in-frame clones and lacks some. The table shows about 44,000 clones, with roughly nine tenths occurring only once. This chain connects TRBV6-1 to TRBJ1-1; 9 bases align to TRBD1. The TCR was taken from a female donor with multiple sclerosis, enrolled in a pregnancy study. Here the sequenced sample was CD4+ T cells from peripheral blood mononuclear cells, taken in the first trimester of pregnancy. The CDR3 loop is CASSAAGTGKAFF. In nucleotides, the CDR3 is TGTGCCAGCAGCGCGGCCGGGACAGGGAAGGCTTTCTTT.